This TCR beta chain was recorded in a study of T-cell reconstitution after alpha-beta-depleted transplantation in children. Overall study results and limits: About two months after transplant, alpha-beta T cells reportedly came from several hundred expanded graft clones. Diversity of TCRbeta at day 60 was high in some patients, arising from surviving recipient T cells and thymic progenitors.

V was cut by 3 bases and J by 6 bases, with 15 bases left in between. Germline CDR1 and CDR2: LGHNA and YNFKEQ. The CDR3 length is 14 residues. Details on this clonotype: Its antigen is unidentified.

Unique molecular identifiers were incorporated during preparation of the TCRbeta library. TCRdb reanalysed the PCR reads using MiXCR and keeps one entry per CDR3 protein. The table has about 980,000 distinct CDR3 sequences, about 29% seen once. The source material was PBMCs, mostly from graft donor cells, sampled 360 days after TCRalphabeta/CD19-depleted stem cell transplant. This clonotype originated in a boy under three years old who had a stem cell transplant for SCID, so the T cells may come from the graft donor. The chain joins TRBV4-2 to TRBJ2-7; D possibly uses TRBD1 or TRBD2 (6 bases each). The chain's CDR3 is CASSHGQTGGEQYF. The DNA for the CDR3 is TGTGCCAGCAGCCATGGACAGACCGGGGGCGAGCAGTACTTC.